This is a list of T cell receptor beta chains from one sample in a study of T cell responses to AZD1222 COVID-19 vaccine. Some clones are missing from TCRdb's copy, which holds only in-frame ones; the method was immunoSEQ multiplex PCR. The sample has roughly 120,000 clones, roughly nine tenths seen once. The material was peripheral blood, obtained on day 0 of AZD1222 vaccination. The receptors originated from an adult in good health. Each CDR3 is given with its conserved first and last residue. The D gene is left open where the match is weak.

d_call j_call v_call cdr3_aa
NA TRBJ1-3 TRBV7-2 CASSLGVVDSGNTIYF
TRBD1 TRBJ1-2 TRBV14 CASSHRPEQQGGYYGYTF
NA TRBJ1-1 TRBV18 CASSPPPGQPFPEAFF
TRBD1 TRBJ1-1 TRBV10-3 CAIKHGQGARAFF
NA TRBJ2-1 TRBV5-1 CASSLQSATGNEQFF
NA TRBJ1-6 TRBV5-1 CASSFEPGPIVNSPLHF
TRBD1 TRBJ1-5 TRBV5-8 CASSSGQGAANSNQPQHF
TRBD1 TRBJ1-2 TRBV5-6 CASSYPGGYGYTF
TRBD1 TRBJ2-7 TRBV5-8 CASSLEGTGAGEQYF
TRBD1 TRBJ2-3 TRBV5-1 CASSVGYRGARTDTQYF
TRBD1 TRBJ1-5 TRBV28 CASRYGTDLSNQPQHF
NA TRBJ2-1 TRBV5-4 CASSLKNEQFF
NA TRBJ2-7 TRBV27 CASTQTGTSYEQYF
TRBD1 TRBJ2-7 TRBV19 CASSPGTGGTYEQYF
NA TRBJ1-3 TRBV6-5 CASSYGARNTIYF
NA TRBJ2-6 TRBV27 CASSLSKSGANVLTF
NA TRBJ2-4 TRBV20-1 CSARQNIQYF
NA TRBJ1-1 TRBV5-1 CASSLADLNTEAFF
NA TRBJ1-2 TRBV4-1 CASSQALGTQYGYTF
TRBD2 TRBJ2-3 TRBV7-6 CASSLVWRGYTDTQYF
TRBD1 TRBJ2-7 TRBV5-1 CASSSTGGPYEQYF
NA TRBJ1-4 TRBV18 CASSPDRSETGIEATNEKLFF
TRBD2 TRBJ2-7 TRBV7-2 CASSKRTSTLYEQYF
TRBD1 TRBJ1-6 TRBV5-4 CASRRDRGYSPLHF
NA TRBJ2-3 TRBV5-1 CASSLAGGTDTQYF
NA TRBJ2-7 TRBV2 CASSGRYSYEQYF
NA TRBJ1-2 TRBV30 CAWSVGLYGYTF
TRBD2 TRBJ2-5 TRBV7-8 CASEGGGMTPQYF
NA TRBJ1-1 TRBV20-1 CSAQWGTEAFF
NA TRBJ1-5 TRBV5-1 CASSPGPGGNQPQHF